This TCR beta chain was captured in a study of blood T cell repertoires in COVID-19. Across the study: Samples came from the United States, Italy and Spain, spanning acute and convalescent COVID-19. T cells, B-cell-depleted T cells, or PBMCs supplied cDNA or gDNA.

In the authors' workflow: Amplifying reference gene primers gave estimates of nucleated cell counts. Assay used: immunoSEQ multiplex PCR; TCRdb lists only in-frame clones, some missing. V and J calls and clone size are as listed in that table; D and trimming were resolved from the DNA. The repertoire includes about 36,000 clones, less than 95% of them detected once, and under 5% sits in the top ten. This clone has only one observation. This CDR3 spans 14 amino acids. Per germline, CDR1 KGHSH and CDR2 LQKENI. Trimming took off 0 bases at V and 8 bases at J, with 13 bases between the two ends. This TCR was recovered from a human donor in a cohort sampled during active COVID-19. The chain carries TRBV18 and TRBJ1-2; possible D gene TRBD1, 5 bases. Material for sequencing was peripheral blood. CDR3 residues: CASSPPSGAGGYTF. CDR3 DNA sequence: TGTGCCAGCTCACCACCGAGCGGGGCCGGAGGCTACACCTTC.